These 27 T cell receptor beta chains share one sample of origin, sequenced in a study of blood T cell repertoires in COVID-19. The table came from immunoSEQ multiplex PCR; TCRdb's copy has only in-frame clones and leaves some out. The sample holds 100,000 to 150,000 clones, 70% to 90% seen once. Sequencing used peripheral blood. Source of these receptors: a woman aged 60-70 years with acute or convalescent COVID-19.

The chain joins TRBV11-2 to TRBJ2-7; possibly TRBD1 for D (6 bases). Germline CDR1 is SGHAT and CDR2 is FQNNGV. The CDR3 runs 15 residues. Between the trimmed V and J ends, which lost 7 bases and 6 bases, there was a span of 22 bases. The CDR3 DNA sequence: TGTGCCAGCACCCACGGAGGAGGACAGTTTTCCGAGCAGTACGTC. It specifies CASTHGGGQFSEQYV.

The V and J genes are TRBV28 and TRBJ1-2; D might be TRBD1 (5 bases). The CDR3 sequence is 14 residues long. V shed 7 bases and J shed 4 bases, with 16 bases lying between them. Germline CDR1 is MDHEN and CDR2 is SYDVKM. The chain's CDR3 is CASKRDFGGYGYTF. CDR3 sequence (DNA): TGTGCCAGCAAAAGGGATTTCGGGGGCTATGGCTACACCTTC.

The CDR3: CASSTGRSDTQYF. The CDR3 bases are TGTGCCAGCAGCACCGGGAGGTCAGATACGCAGTATTTT. The rearrangement joins TRBV7-3 to TRBJ2-3; TRBD2 aligns across 7 bases. The length of the CDR3 is 13 residues. CDR1 and CDR2 (germline): SGHTA, FQGTGA. The V segment lost 5 bases and the J segment 4 bases; nucleotides outside the gene matches: 3.

The rearrangement uses TRBV11-2 and TRBJ2-7; the D gene is possibly TRBD2 (6 bases). The CDR3 totals 14 residues. With 1 base removed from V and 3 bases from J, the gap between germline ends came to 10 bases. Germline assignment: CDR1 SGHAT and CDR2 FQNNGV. This CDR3 is CASSLAGAHYEQYF. The CDR3 DNA follows: TGTGCCAGCAGCTTAGCGGGAGCCCACTACGAGCAGTACTTC.

The chain links TRBV10-3 to TRBJ2-2, with 12 bases that match TRBD1. J was trimmed by 7 bases and V by 11 bases; bases with no gene match: 11. The V gene's germline CDR1 is ENHRY and CDR2 SYGVKD. CDR3 size: 15 residues. CDR3 sequence: CASLMGQGALGELFF. The CDR3 DNA sequence: TGTGCCTCCCTAATGGGACAGGGGGCTCTCGGGGAGCTGTTTTTT.

In nucleotides, the CDR3 is TGTGCCAGCAGTGACAGGGGGCCCTATGGCTACACCTTC. It encodes CASSDRGPYGYTF. The gene calls are TRBV6-1 and TRBJ1-2; 8 bases agree with TRBD1. This CDR3 comprises 13 residues. Germline CDR1 and CDR2: MNHNS and SASEGT. Losses at the gene ends were 3 bases for V and 4 bases for J; bases not matched to a gene: 1.

CDR3 residues: CASSSPSTEAFF. CDR3 nucleotides: TGCGCCAGCAGCTCGCCGAGCACTGAAGCTTTCTTT. The rearrangement uses TRBV5-1 and TRBJ1-1; D unresolved. V was clipped by 3 bases and J by 4 bases, with 7 bases between them. The germline V gene encodes CDR1 SGHRS and CDR2 YFSETQ. The CDR3 has 12 residues.

The chain recombines TRBV19 with TRBJ1-5, with a weak D call TRBD1 (5 bases). The germline gives CDR1 LNHDA, CDR2 SQIVND (reference sequence). The CDR3 consists of 14 residues. V lost 3 bases and J lost 5, with 11 bases in between. CDR3 sequence: CASSIGHGDQPQHF. CDR3 coding DNA: TGTGCCAGTAGTATCGGACATGGGGATCAGCCCCAGCATTTT.

This rearrangement joins TRBV28 to TRBJ2-1, with 15 bases matching TRBD2. Losses at the gene ends were 6 bases for V and 5 bases for J; bases not matched to a gene: 14. This CDR3 region has 19 residues. In germline, CDR1 is MDHEN, CDR2 SYDVKM. CDR3 sequence reads: CASSPSPGLAGGGHNEQFF. The CDR3 DNA reads as TGTGCCAGCAGCCCATCCCCGGGACTAGCGGGAGGCGGCCACAATGAGCAGTTCTTC.

J is TRBJ1-2 and V is TRBV12-3 or TRBV12-4, with 9 bases matching TRBD1. The CDR3 runs 13 residues. V dropped 6 bases and J dropped 8; count of bases not matched to a gene: 7. CDR3 in DNA: TGTGCCAGCAGCTCACAGGGGGCGCTAGGCTACACCTTC. This gives the protein CASSSQGALGYTF.

Concerning this clone itself: One junction end does not reproduce the germline sequence, and a read error may be involved. The chain employs TRBV11-3 and TRBJ2-1; the match to TRBD2 covers 10 bases. CDR3 length equals 16 residues. CDR1 and CDR2 from the germline V gene are SGHNT and YENEEA. The DNA for the CDR3 is TGTGCCACCAGCGCTCTAGCGGGAGTCGCCTACAATGAGCAGTTCTTC. Protein: CATSALAGVAYNEQFF.

CDR3 amino acids: CASSYYSGETEAFF. In DNA, the CDR3 is TGTGCCAGCAGTTACTATTCGGGGGAGACTGAAGCTTTCTTT. The chain combines TRBV27 with TRBJ1-1; D might be TRBD1 (5 bases). CDR1 is MNHEY and CDR2 is SMNVEV in the germline V gene (reference sequence). V lost 4 bases to trimming and J lost 5 bases, with 14 bases between them. This CDR3 is 14 amino acids long.

J is TRBJ1-3 and V is TRBV18; D not resolved. Trimming pared 4 bases from V and 0 bases from J, leaving 7 bases between. Per the germline V gene, CDR1 is KGHSH and CDR2 is LQKENI. CDR3 length: 14 amino acids. This chain's CDR3 is CASSRTDSGNTIYF. The CDR3 DNA reads TGTGCCAGCTCACGTACAGACTCTGGAAACACCATATATTTT.

The chain employs TRBV11-3 and TRBJ1-3, with D tentatively TRBD1 (6 bases). The V gene lost 8 bases and the J gene lost 1 base, with 9 bases spanning the gap. There are 13 residues in the CDR3. Germline V lookup: CDR1 SGHNT, CDR2 YENEEA. The DNA for the CDR3 is TGTGCCAGCTCACAGGGATCTGGAAACACCATATATTTT. Amino acid sequence: CASSQGSGNTIYF.

The chain couples TRBV2 to TRBJ2-2, with 10 bases that match TRBD2. Per the germline V gene, CDR1 is SNHLY and CDR2 is FYNNEI. The CDR3 is 19 amino acids. V was clipped by 3 bases and J by 4 bases; unmatched bases: 14. CDR3: CASSDSSGRARISTGELFF. The CDR3 DNA sequence: TGTGCCAGCAGTGATTCGAGCGGGAGGGCCCGTATTAGCACCGGGGAGCTGTTTTTT.

This rearrangement joins TRBV7-9 to TRBJ2-7; 12 positions agree with TRBD2. This CDR3 region has 16 residues. The ends lost 1 base at V and 7 bases at J; junction bases unmatched: 8. Germline-derived CDR1 and CDR2 are SEHNR and FQNEAQ (reference sequence). The CDR3 region is CASSLGAGLAGREQYF. CDR3 DNA sequence: TGTGCCAGCAGCTTAGGGGCCGGACTAGCGGGGCGTGAGCAGTACTTC.

This chain connects TRBV18 to TRBJ2-2; 10 bases agree with TRBD2. This CDR3 region has 17 residues. The ends lost 2 bases at V and 5 bases at J; junction bases unmatched: 8. The germline V gene has CDR1 KGHSH and CDR2 LQKENI. CDR3 loop: CASSPLLAGVGTGELFF. The DNA of the CDR3 is TGTGCCAGCTCACCATTGCTAGCGGGAGTTGGGACCGGGGAGCTGTTTTTT.

The chain couples TRBV19 to TRBJ1-5; maybe TRBD1 (6 bases). Germline assignment: CDR1 LNHDA and CDR2 SQIVND (reference sequence). The CDR3 extends over 15 amino acids. Trimming shortened V by 7 bases and J by 0 bases, and 13 bases separated the two germline ends. CDR3 nucleotides: TGTGCCAGTAAAGGGACATCTAATAGCAATCAGCCCCAGCATTTT. As protein: CASKGTSNSNQPQHF.

This chain joins TRBV19 and TRBJ2-1, with D possibly matching TRBD2 (5 bases). V lost 0 bases and J lost 7, with 7 bases in between. CDR3 length: 13 amino acids. The germline CDR1 and CDR2 sequences are LNHDA and SQIVND (reference sequence). This CDR3 reads CASSIERANEQFF. The CDR3, as DNA: TGTGCCAGTAGTATAGAGCGGGCTAATGAGCAGTTCTTC.

V usage is TRBV11-1 and J usage is TRBJ2-2; 9 bases map to TRBD2. Germline V lookup: CDR1 SGHAT, CDR2 FQDESV (reference sequence). The CDR3 sequence is 15 residues long. V was pared by 6 bases and J by 0 bases, with 2 bases of the junction left unmatched. For the CDR3, the DNA is TGTGCCAGCAGACGGACTAGCGCGAACACCGGGGAGCTGTTTTTT. It specifies CASRRTSANTGELFF.

CDR3 in amino acids: CASRGDSTYGYTF. The CDR3 DNA follows: TGTGCCAGCAGAGGGGACAGTACCTATGGCTACACCTTC. The rearrangement joins TRBV25-1 to TRBJ1-2, with 7 bases aligning to TRBD1. This CDR3 has 13 amino acids. J was trimmed by 4 bases and V by 6 bases; bases with no gene match: 5. In germline, CDR1 is MGHDK, CDR2 SYGVNS.

This clone was recorded only once. The rearrangement joins TRBV24-1 to TRBJ2-7, with 8 bases aligning to TRBD1. Germline V CDR1 and CDR2: KGHDR, SFDVKD. This CDR3 contains 15 residues. V was pared by 4 bases and J by 2 bases, with 6 bases of the junction left unmatched. CDR3: CATSDAGTGAYEQYF. The CDR3, as DNA: TGTGCCACCAGTGACGCCGGGACAGGAGCCTACGAGCAGTACTTC.

The J gene is TRBJ2-7, the V gene TRBV27; 9 nucleotides match TRBD2. The V and J ends lost 3 bases and 6 bases, in that order; junction bases with no gene match: 3. CDR1 MNHEY and CDR2 SMNVEV come from the germline V gene (reference sequence). The CDR3 is made up of 13 amino acids. The CDR3 region has the DNA TGTGCCAGCAGTTTGCGGGAGGGCTGCGAGCAGTACTTC. Its translation: CASSLREGCEQYF.

V and J are TRBV5-4 and TRBJ1-1; 9 nucleotides match TRBD1. This CDR3 comprises 17 residues. V was clipped by 4 bases and J by 4 bases; unmatched bases: 14. Per the germline V gene, CDR1 is SGHNT and CDR2 is YYREEE (reference sequence). CDR3 loop: CASSRRTGAWEGTEAFF. In nucleotides, the CDR3 is TGTGCCAGCAGCCGCCGGACAGGGGCATGGGAAGGCACTGAAGCTTTCTTT. Using reference TRBV5-4 and TRBJ1-1 for the parts outside the CDR3, the full variable domain is ETGVTQSPTHLIKTRGQQVTLRCSSQSGHNTVSWYQQALGQGPQFIFQYYREEENGRGNFPPRFSGLQFPNYSSELNVNALELDDSALYLCASSRRTGAWEGTEAFFGQGTRLTVV.

This rearrangement joins TRBV2 to TRBJ2-3; 12 bases match TRBD2. The junction had 15 bases not matched to a gene; V was cut back by 1 base and J by 4 bases. From germline, CDR1 is SNHLY and CDR2 FYNNEI. The length of the CDR3 is 20 residues. The CDR3 coding sequence is TGTGCCAGCAGTGAAGTCCGGCTAGCGGGAGGGCTTACGTCCGCAGATACGCAGTATTTT. This sequence encodes CASSEVRLAGGLTSADTQYF.

The chain combines TRBV30 with TRBJ1-1; a weak D match, TRBD1 (5 bases). There are 12 residues in the CDR3. Germline V gene sequence: CDR1 GTSNPN, CDR2 SVGIG (reference sequence). V was shortened by 1 base and J by 8 bases, with 11 bases between the two germline ends. The CDR3 spells CAWSAVRGEAFF. CDR3 in DNA: TGTGCCTGGAGTGCGGTCCGGGGGGAAGCTTTCTTT.

The rearrangement links TRBV5-5 to TRBJ1-5; possibly TRBD1 for D (5 bases). Germline CDR1 is SGHKS and CDR2 is YYEKEE (reference sequence). The CDR3 extends over 15 amino acids. V was shortened by 2 bases and J by 1 base, with 10 bases between the two germline ends. The CDR3 bases are TGTGCCAGCAGCTTAAATGCAGGGAGCAATCAGCCCCAGCATTTT. This sequence encodes CASSLNAGSNQPQHF.